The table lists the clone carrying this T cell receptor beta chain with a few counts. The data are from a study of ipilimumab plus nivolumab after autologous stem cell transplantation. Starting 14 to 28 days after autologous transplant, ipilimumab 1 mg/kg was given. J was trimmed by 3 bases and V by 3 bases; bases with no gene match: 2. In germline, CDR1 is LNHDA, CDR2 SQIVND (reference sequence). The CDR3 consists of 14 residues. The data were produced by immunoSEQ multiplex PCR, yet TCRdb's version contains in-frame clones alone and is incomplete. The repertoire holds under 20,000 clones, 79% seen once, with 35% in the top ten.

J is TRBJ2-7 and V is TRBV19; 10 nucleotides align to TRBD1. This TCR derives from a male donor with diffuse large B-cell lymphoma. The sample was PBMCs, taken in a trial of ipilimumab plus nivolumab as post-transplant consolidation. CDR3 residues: CASSMRTGGYEQYF. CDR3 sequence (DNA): TGTGCCAGTAGTATGAGGACAGGGGGCTACGAGCAGTACTTC.